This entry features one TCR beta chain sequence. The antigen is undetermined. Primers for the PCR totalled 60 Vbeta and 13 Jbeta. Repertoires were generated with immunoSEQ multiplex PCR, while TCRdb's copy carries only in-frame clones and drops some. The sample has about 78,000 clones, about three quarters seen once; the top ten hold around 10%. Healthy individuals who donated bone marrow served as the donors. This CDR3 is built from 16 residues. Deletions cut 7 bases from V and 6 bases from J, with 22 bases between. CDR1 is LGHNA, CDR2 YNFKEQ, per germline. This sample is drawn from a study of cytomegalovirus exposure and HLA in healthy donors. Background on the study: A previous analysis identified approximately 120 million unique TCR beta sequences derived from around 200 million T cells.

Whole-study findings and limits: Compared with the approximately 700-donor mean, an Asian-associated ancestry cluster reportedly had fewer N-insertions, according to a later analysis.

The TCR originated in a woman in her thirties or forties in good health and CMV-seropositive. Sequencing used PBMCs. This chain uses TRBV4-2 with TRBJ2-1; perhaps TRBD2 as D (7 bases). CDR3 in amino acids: CASTYHGGANSNEQFF. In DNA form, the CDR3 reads TGTGCCAGCACCTATCATGGGGGGGCCAATTCCAATGAGCAGTTCTTC.